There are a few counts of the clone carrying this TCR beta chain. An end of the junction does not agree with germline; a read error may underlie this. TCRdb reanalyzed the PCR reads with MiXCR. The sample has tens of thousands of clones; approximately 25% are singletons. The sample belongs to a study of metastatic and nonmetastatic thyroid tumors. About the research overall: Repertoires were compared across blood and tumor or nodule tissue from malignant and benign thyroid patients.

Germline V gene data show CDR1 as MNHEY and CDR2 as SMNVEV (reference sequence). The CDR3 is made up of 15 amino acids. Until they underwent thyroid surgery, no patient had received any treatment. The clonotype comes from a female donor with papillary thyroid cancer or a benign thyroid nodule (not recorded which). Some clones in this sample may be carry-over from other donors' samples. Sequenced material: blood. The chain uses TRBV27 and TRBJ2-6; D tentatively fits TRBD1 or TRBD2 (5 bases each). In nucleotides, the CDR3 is TGTGACAGCAGTTTAAAAGGGTTCGGGGCCAACGTCATGACTTTC. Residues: CDSSLKGFGANVMTF.